The 17 T cell receptor beta chains below all came from one sample that was sequenced in a study of Graves' ophthalmopathy and Graves' hyperthyroidism. As the template, RNA transcripts were used to amplify TCR beta CDR3 regions. The first-round RT-PCR employed HTBI primers together with the Qiagen OneStep RT-PCR kit. A multiplex PCR was then performed as the second round. TCRdb independently ran MiXCR on the multiplex PCR reads; one entry per CDR3 protein. The sample includes some 1.1 million distinct CDR3 sequences, less than 45% of them seen just once. Source material: peripheral blood or thyroid tissue (not recorded which). All receptors derive from an adult man with Graves' hyperthyroidism.

J is TRBJ2-5 and V is TRBV7-9; possible D gene TRBD2, 7 bases. Germline V gene sequence: CDR1 SEHNR, CDR2 FQNEAQ (reference sequence). The CDR3 covers 16 residues. Trimming removed 0 bases from V and 5 bases from J, with 16 bases in between. The CDR3 reads CASSLAAGAGVETQYF. CDR3 bases: TGTGCCAGCAGCTTAGCGGCAGGGGCGGGAGTTGAGACCCAGTACTTC. Together with reference TRBV7-9 and TRBJ2-5, the CDR3 gives the full variable domain: DTGVSQNPRHKITKRGQNVTFRCDPISEHNRLYWYRQTLGQGPEFLTYFQNEAQLEKSRLLSDRFSAERPKGSFSTLEIQRTEQGDSAMYLCASSLAAGAGVETQYFGPGTRLLVL.

The chain carries TRBV29-1 and TRBJ1-2; D uncertain. The CDR3 extends over 9 amino acids. CDR1 is SQVTM, CDR2 ANQGSEA, per germline. The CDR3 region is CSWSSGNTF. CDR3 coding DNA: TGCAGTTGGAGCTCTGGAAACACCTTC.

This clonotype was detected many times. This chain connects TRBV7-8 to TRBJ2-6; the match to TRBD1 covers 7 bases. The J segment lost 0 bases and the V segment lost 6 bases, leaving 8 bases of the junction unmatched. The CDR3 runs to 17 residues. Germline V gene lookup returns CDR1 SGHVS and CDR2 FQNEAQ. The CDR3 sequence is CASSRARGLSGANVLTF. The CDR3 DNA reads as TGTGCCAGCAGTCGAGCTAGGGGGCTCTCTGGGGCCAACGTCCTGACTTTC.

This clonotype was counted a few times. The chain uses TRBV7-2 and TRBJ2-3, with D perhaps assigned TRBD1 or TRBD2 (5 bases each). Deletions cut 5 bases from V and 6 bases from J, with 21 bases between. The CDR3 runs 16 residues. In germline, CDR1 is SGHTA, CDR2 FQGNSA. DNA for the CDR3: TGTGCCAGCAGCCCCCCTGGTGTCTTAGGGACGGATACGCAGTATTTT. Its protein product is CASSPPGVLGTDTQYF.

The chain uses TRBV29-1 and TRBJ2-7, with TRBD2 matching over 11 bases. The CDR3 length is 14 residues. The junction had 7 bases not matched to a gene; V was cut back by 7 bases and J by 2 bases. Germline V gene sequence: CDR1 SQVTM, CDR2 ANQGSEA. DNA for the CDR3: TGCAGCGCCCAGGGACTAGCGGTTACCTACGAGCAGTACTTC. This gives the protein CSAQGLAVTYEQYF.

This clonotype showed up many times. This sequence joins TRBV7-9 and TRBJ1-5, with 12 bases identical to TRBD1. From germline, CDR1 is SEHNR and CDR2 FQNEAQ (reference sequence). The CDR3 has 14 amino acids. Trimming at V came to 4 bases and at J to 6 bases, leaving 1 base not matched to a gene. The CDR3 reads CASSSGQGAQPQHF. DNA of the CDR3: TGTGCCAGCAGCTCGGGACAGGGGGCTCAGCCCCAGCATTTT.

This chain joins TRBV7-2 and TRBJ2-2; possibly TRBD2 for D (5 bases). This CDR3 is 17 amino acids long. Per germline, CDR1 SGHTA and CDR2 FQGNSA. Trimming removed 0 bases at V and 3 bases at J, with 14 bases between. CDR3 residues: CASSLASGSTHTGELFF. As DNA, the CDR3 is TGTGCCAGCAGCTTAGCGTCGGGGTCGACACACACCGGGGAGCTGTTTTTT.

This clonotype was detected ten times or more. The rearrangement links TRBV9 to TRBJ1-6; no clear D. CDR1 and CDR2 from the germline V gene are SGDLS and YYNGEE. The CDR3 consists of 15 residues. V was clipped by 0 bases and J by 5 bases, with 9 bases between them. The CDR3 DNA reads as TGTGCCAGCAGCGTAGATCCCGGGGATAATTCACCCCTCCACTTT. As protein: CASSVDPGDNSPLHF. The full variable domain, completed using reference TRBV9 and TRBJ1-6, is DSGVTQTPKHLITATGQRVTLRCSPRSGDLSVYWYQQSLDQGLQFLIQYYNGEERAKGNILERFSAQQFPDLHSELNLSSLELGDSALYFCASSVDPGDNSPLHFGNGTRLTVT.

The sample holds a few counts of this clonotype. The V call is TRBV7-9, the J call TRBJ1-2; D is unresolved. The CDR3 covers 13 residues. Germline V gene sequence: CDR1 SEHNR, CDR2 FQNEAQ (reference sequence). Deletions cut 5 bases from V and 7 bases from J, with 14 bases between. The CDR3 DNA is TGTGCCAGCAGCCCTCCGCAAAGCTCTGGCTACACCTTC. This translates into CASSPPQSSGYTF.

This clonotype was counted ten times or more. The CDR3 loop is CSVGNGKETQYF. The CDR3 region has the DNA TGCAGCGTTGGCAATGGGAAAGAGACCCAGTACTTC. This sequence joins TRBV29-1 and TRBJ2-5; D remains unclear. There are 12 residues in the CDR3. The germline gives CDR1 SQVTM, CDR2 ANQGSEA. The V end was cut by 4 bases, the J end by 3 bases, with 9 bases between.

This chain joins TRBV5-1 and TRBJ2-7; D is possibly TRBD2 (7 bases). This CDR3 has 13 residues. Germline assignment: CDR1 SGHRS and CDR2 YFSETQ. V dropped 7 bases and J dropped 1 base, with 12 bases sitting between them. CDR3 sequence (DNA): TGCGCCAGCGGGGGGGGGCAGTCCTACGAGCAGTACTTC. This sequence encodes CASGGGQSYEQYF.

CDR3 loop: CASSLSRDKFQYF. Written as DNA, the CDR3 is TGTGCCAGCAGCTTATCCCGGGACAAATTTCAGTACTTC. The gene calls are TRBV7-8 and TRBJ2-4, with a tentative D call TRBD1 (6 bases). The germline V gene has CDR1 SGHVS and CDR2 FQNEAQ. There are 13 residues in the CDR3. V was trimmed by 2 bases and J by 11 bases, leaving 13 bases between them.

The CDR3 nucleotides are TGTGCCAGCAGGACAGTTCGGATGAACACTGAAAAACTGTTTTTT. Translation gives CASRTVRMNTEKLFF. The rearrangement links TRBV2 to TRBJ1-4, with TRBD1 as a possible D gene (5 bases). V lost 6 bases and J lost 7, with 18 bases in between. Looked up from germline, CDR1 is SNHLY and CDR2 is FYNNEI. The CDR3 is made up of 15 amino acids. The variable domain in full, with the rest retrieved from reference TRBV2 and TRBJ1-4, is EPEVTQTPSHQVTQMGQEVILRCVPISNHLYFYWYRQILGQKVEFLVSFYNNEISEKSEIFDDQFSVERPDGSNFTLKIRSTKLEDSAMYFCASRTVRMNTEKLFFGSGTQLSVL.

Notes on this clonotype: The junction departs from germline at one end; a sequencing error may be responsible. The chain has TRBV10-3 and TRBJ1-1; 8 bases agree with TRBD1. This CDR3 is 12 amino acids long. The germline V gene encodes CDR1 ENHRY and CDR2 SYGVKD. This chain's CDR3 is CASSPTGTGGFF. CDR3 bases: TGTGCCAGCAGTCCCACCGGGACAGGAGGATTCTTT.

The gene calls are TRBV7-9 and TRBJ1-1; the match to TRBD1 covers 7 bases. Germline V gives CDR1 SEHNR, CDR2 FQNEAQ (reference sequence). The CDR3 sequence is 14 residues long. V shed 3 bases, J shed 3 bases, and the junction held 4 bases outside the gene matches. DNA of the CDR3: TGTGCCAGCAGCTTCTTAACAGGGGACACTGAAGCTTTCTTT. This encodes CASSFLTGDTEAFF.

This clonotype was observed many times. The chain is built from TRBV25-1 and TRBJ2-2; D gene ambiguous. CDR1 and CDR2 (germline): MGHDK, SYGVNS. The CDR3 length is 12 residues. Trimming stripped 3 bases from V and 6 bases from J, with 5 bases between. CDR3 sequence reads: CASSDNSGELFF. The DNA of the CDR3 is TGTGCCAGCAGTGATAATTCCGGGGAGCTGTTTTTT.

A remark on this clonotype: A much more abundant neighbour one base away suggests this may be a read error. The chain couples TRBV20-1 to TRBJ1-2; 9 positions agree with TRBD1. CDR1 and CDR2 (germline): DFQATT, SNEGSKA (reference sequence). CDR3 length equals 15 residues. CDR3 in amino acids: CSAPSGQGLEFGYAF. The CDR3 DNA reads as TGCAGTGCTCCTTCTGGACAGGGGCTGGAGTTTGGCTACGCCTTC.